A selection of T cell receptor beta chains follows, all from one sample in a study of beta chain features in type 1 diabetes. The assay was immunoSEQ multiplex PCR, and TCRdb's table has in-frame clones only and misses some. The sample carries hundreds of thousands of clones, about a sixth recorded once. Sequenced: naive CD4+ T cells from blood. The receptors were sampled from a man between 18 and 29 years old in good health. The CDR3 runs from the conserved cysteine through the conserved F or W. The D gene is left open where the match is weak. Clone size is not always given. Where it is, it says once, few, many or a class for expanded clones.

TRBV18,-,TRBJ2-3,few,TGTGCCAGCTCACCACTGGGGGGCCGCACAGATACGCAGTATTTT,CASSPLGGRTDTQYF
TRBV7-9,-,TRBJ2-4,-,TGTGCCAGCAGCCTTGACTCGAGAGTGGGGGTTTTAGCCAAAAACATTCAGTACTTC,CASSLDSRVGVLAKNIQYF
TRBV10-3,-,TRBJ1-1,-,TGTGCCATCACCCTGACAGGCACAAATGAAGCTTTCTTT,CAITLTGTNEAFF
TRBV5-4,-,TRBJ1-5,few,TGTGCCACAACACAGCAGGGTACGTCACAGCCCCAGCATTTT,CATTQQGTSQPQHF
TRBV29-1,TRBD2,TRBJ2-3,few,TGCAGGTTACACCGGGCTAGCGGGATCACAGATACGCAGTATTTT,CRLHRASGITDTQYF
TRBV5-1,TRBD1,TRBJ2-3,-,TGCGCCAGCAGCTTGACGGGACAGGGGGCTCCCCGCACAGATACGCAGTATTTT,CASSLTGQGAPRTDTQYF
TRBV5-4,TRBD1,TRBJ1-2,-,TGTGCCAGCAGCTTAACCTTGACAGGGATGGTGGTTTATGGCTACACCTTC,CASSLTLTGMVVYGYTF
TRBV5-1,-,TRBJ1-1,few,TGCGCCAGCAGCTTGGCCTCGGCCAGCAGAATGAACACTGAAGCTTTCTTT,CASSLASASRMNTEAFF
TRBV5-1,TRBD2,TRBJ2-3,-,TGCGCCAGCAGCTTGGCCGAGGCGGGAGGTCGATTTGGCACAGATACGCAGTATTTT,CASSLAEAGGRFGTDTQYF
TRBV27,-,TRBJ1-2,-,TGTGCCAGCAGTTCTTTCGGCGGAGACTATGGCTACACCTTC,CASSSFGGDYGYTF
TRBV27,-,TRBJ2-7,few,TGTGCCAGCACCCTACCCTACGAGCAGTACTTC,CASTLPYEQYF
TRBV7-2,TRBD1,TRBJ2-7,-,TGTGCCAGCAGCTTTTATGGGACAGGGGTCGAGCAGTACTTC,CASSFYGTGVEQYF
TRBV7-9,-,TRBJ2-7,few,TGTGCCAGCAGCCGAGGCGAGCAGTACTTC,CASSRGEQYF